Below are 13 T cell receptor beta chains sequenced from a single sample in a study of blood T cells in healthy people across ages. Alongside a J-beta primer mix, a sample-barcoded 5' primer served in a second PCR lasting about 7 to 12 cycles. TCRdb reprocessed the 5' RACE reads via MiXCR and lists one record per CDR3 protein. The repertoire holds approximately 800,000 distinct CDR3 sequences, with roughly 60% as singletons. Sample: blood. The source of these receptors is a man aged 25-45 years in good health.

J is TRBJ1-2 and V is TRBV25-1; possible D gene TRBD1, 5 bases. This CDR3 spans 19 amino acids. The ends were cut back, 1 base at V and 6 bases at J, with 27 bases in the middle. Germline V lookup: CDR1 MGHDK, CDR2 SYGVNS. The CDR3 loop reads CASSEFYLDTRVLSDGYTF. The CDR3 bases are TGTGCCAGCAGTGAATTCTATTTGGACACACGAGTACTCAGCGATGGCTACACCTTC.

This chain connects TRBV2 to TRBJ2-5; a possible D gene is TRBD2 (7 bases). The J call is in doubt because the DNA end fits TRBJ2-7 better. Per germline, CDR1 SNHLY and CDR2 FYNNEI. The CDR3 extends over 12 amino acids. The CDR3 coding sequence is TGTGCCAGCCGTGGGGGGGCGAACGAGCAGTACTTC. Its protein product is CASRGGANEQYF.

This chain uses TRBV7-3 with TRBJ2-1; 7 nucleotides line up with TRBD1. With V trimmed by 1 base and J by 0 bases, 6 bases remained unmatched. The CDR3 has 17 amino acids. Germline assignment: CDR1 SGHTA and CDR2 FQGTGA. CDR3 nucleotides: TGTGCCAGCAGCTTAAGGACAGGCGGTTCCTCCTACAATGAGCAGTTCTTC. Translated: CASSLRTGGSSYNEQFF.

At least ten counts were recorded for this clonotype. The germline gene is not matched at one end of the junction; a read error may be the cause. The rearrangement links TRBV20-1 to TRBJ1-2; D possibly corresponds to TRBD1 (5 bases). Germline V gene sequence: CDR1 DFQATT, CDR2 SNEGSKA (reference sequence). The CDR3 has 13 residues. The CDR3 spells CSVRGEVGYGYTF. CDR3 bases: TGCAGTGTTAGAGGGGAGGTGGGCTATGGCTACACCTTC.

The rearrangement links TRBV11-2 to TRBJ2-7, with 10 bases that match TRBD1. CDR3 size: 18 residues. V was clipped by 1 base and J by 2 bases; unmatched bases: 11. Germline CDR1 reads SGHAT; CDR2 reads FQNNGV. This CDR3 reads CASSLAFPGTGDPYEQYF. In DNA form, the CDR3 reads TGTGCCAGCAGCTTAGCCTTCCCCGGGACAGGGGATCCCTACGAGCAGTACTTC.

As to this clonotype: One base away lies a much larger clone, so this may be a sequencing read error. The rearrangement uses TRBV6-2 or TRBV6-3 and TRBJ2-1; D is uncertain. The CDR3 has 13 residues. In germline, CDR1 is MNHEY, CDR2 SVGEGT. Written as DNA, the CDR3 is TGTGCCAGCAGTGACTCGATGGCGAGTACTCAGTTCTTC. Encoded protein: CASSDSMASTQFF.

The chain joins TRBV10-1 to TRBJ2-5; D is undetermined. Germline V gene lookup returns CDR1 WNHNN and CDR2 SYGVQD (reference sequence). V shed 3 bases and J shed 2 bases, with 10 bases lying between them. This CDR3 has 14 amino acids. CDR3 bases: TGCGCCAGCAGTGACCCAGGCTCACAAGAGACCCAGTACTTC. As protein: CASSDPGSQETQYF.

This clonotype was detected only a few times. The DNA of the CDR3 is TGCAGCGTTGCTGAAGGGGGAGCGGAGCAGTACTTC. Residues: CSVAEGGAEQYF. This chain connects TRBV29-1 to TRBJ2-5; D possibly corresponds to TRBD1 (6 bases). This CDR3 spans 12 amino acids. Trimming left V 4 bases short and J 11 bases short, with 17 bases between. Germline values: CDR1 SQVTM, CDR2 ANQGSEA.

This clonotype was counted between two and nine times. This chain connects TRBV7-2 to TRBJ2-3; D is perhaps TRBD2 (5 bases). Deletions cut 5 bases from V and 5 bases from J, with 11 bases between. The CDR3 loop spans 13 amino acids. CDR1 is SGHTA, CDR2 FQGNSA, per germline. This chain's CDR3 is CASSRGEGDTQYF. CDR3 nucleotide sequence: TGTGCCAGCAGCCGGGGTGAGGGAGATACGCAGTATTTT.

This clonotype was counted only a few times. J is TRBJ1-5 and V is TRBV7-9, with 7 bases fitting TRBD1. The junction had 8 bases not matched to a gene; V was cut back by 5 bases and J by 7 bases. The CDR3 spans 14 residues. Looked up from germline, CDR1 is SEHNR and CDR2 is FQNEAQ (reference sequence). DNA for the CDR3: TGTGCCAGCAGCACAGGGGTAGGTGAACAGCCCCAGCATTTT. It specifies CASSTGVGEQPQHF. Variable domain in full (rest from reference TRBV7-9 and TRBJ1-5): DTGVSQNPRHKITKRGQNVTFRCDPISEHNRLYWYRQTLGQGPEFLTYFQNEAQLEKSRLLSDRFSAERPKGSFSTLEIQRTEQGDSAMYLCASSTGVGEQPQHFGDGTRLSIL.

The gene calls are TRBV7-9 and TRBJ2-1; 8 bases are shared with TRBD2. CDR1 is SEHNR and CDR2 is FQNEAQ in the germline V gene (reference sequence). The CDR3 sequence is 11 residues long. V gave up 3 bases and J gave up 15 bases; unmatched junction bases: 4. CDR3 region: CASSFGGGLFF. The CDR3 DNA reads TGTGCCAGCAGCTTCGGGGGGGGATTGTTCTTC.

The gene calls are TRBV25-1 and TRBJ1-4; D remains unclear. Germline V gene lookup returns CDR1 MGHDK and CDR2 SYGVNS. V was cut by 11 bases and J by 4 bases, with 11 bases left in between. There are 12 residues in the CDR3. The chain's CDR3 is CASGKDNEKLFF. CDR3 sequence (DNA): TGTGCCTCCGGGAAAGATAATGAAAAACTGTTTTTT.

The chain couples TRBV20-1 to TRBJ1-4; D is uncertain. The germline V gene has CDR1 DFQATT and CDR2 SNEGSKA (reference sequence). The CDR3 runs to 17 residues. The germline V and J ends were trimmed by 6 bases and 7 bases, with 27 bases remaining between them. CDR3 in DNA: TGCAGTGCCAGTGACCCGTACATCAGCCCGCGGGGTGAAAAACTGTTTTTT. This encodes CSASDPYISPRGEKLFF.